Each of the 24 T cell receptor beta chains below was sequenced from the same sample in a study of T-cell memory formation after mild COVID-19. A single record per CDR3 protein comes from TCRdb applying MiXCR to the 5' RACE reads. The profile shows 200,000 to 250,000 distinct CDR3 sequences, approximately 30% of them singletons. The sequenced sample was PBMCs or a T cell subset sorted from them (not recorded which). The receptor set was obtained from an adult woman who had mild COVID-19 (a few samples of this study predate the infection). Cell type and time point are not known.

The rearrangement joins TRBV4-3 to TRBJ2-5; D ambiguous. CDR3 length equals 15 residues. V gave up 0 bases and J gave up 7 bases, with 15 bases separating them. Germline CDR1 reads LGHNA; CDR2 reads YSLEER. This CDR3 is CASSQDRLGLGTQYF. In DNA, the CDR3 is TGCGCCAGCAGCCAAGATCGACTCGGCCTCGGGACCCAGTACTTC.

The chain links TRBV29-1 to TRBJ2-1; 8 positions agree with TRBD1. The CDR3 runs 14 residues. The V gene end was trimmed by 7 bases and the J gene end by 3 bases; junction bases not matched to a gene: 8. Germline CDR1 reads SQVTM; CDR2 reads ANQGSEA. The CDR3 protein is CSAPDRVLYNEQFF. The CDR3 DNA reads TGCAGCGCCCCGGACAGGGTCCTCTACAATGAGCAGTTCTTC.

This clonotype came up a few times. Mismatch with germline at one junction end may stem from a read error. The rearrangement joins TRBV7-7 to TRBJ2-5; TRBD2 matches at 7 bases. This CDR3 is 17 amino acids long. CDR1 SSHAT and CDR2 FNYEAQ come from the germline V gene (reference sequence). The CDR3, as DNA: TGTGCTAGCAGCTTAGTGGTTGCGGGAGCTGCCCAAGAGACCCAGTACTTC. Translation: CASSLVVAGAAQETQYF.

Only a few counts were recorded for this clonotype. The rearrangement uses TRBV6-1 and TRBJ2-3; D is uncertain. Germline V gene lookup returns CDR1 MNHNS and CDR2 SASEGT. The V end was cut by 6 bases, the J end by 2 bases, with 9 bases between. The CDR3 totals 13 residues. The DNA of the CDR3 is TGTGCCAGCAGGCGACGGTCCACAGATACGCAGTATTTT. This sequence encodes CASRRRSTDTQYF.

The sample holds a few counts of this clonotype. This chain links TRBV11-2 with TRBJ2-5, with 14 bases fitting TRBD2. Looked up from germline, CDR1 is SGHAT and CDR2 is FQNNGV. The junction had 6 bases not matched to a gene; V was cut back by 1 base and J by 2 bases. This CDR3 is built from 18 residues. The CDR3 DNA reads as TGTGCCAGCAGCTTAGCCCCGGGACTAGCGGGGGCGCAAGAGACCCAGTACTTC. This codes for CASSLAPGLAGAQETQYF.

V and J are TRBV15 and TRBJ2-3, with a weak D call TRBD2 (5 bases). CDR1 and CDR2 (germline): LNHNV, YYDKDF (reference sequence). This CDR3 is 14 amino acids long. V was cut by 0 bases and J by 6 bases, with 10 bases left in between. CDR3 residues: CATSRDRGWDTQYF. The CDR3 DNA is TGTGCCACCAGCAGAGATCGCGGGTGGGATACGCAGTATTTT.

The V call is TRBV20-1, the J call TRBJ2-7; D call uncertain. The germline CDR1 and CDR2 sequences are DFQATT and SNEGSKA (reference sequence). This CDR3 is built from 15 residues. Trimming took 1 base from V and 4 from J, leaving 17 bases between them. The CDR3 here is CSARAPDGVGYEQYF. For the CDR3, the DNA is TGCAGTGCTAGAGCGCCGGACGGTGTCGGGTACGAGCAGTACTTC.

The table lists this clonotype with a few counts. CDR3 nucleotide sequence: TGTGCCACCAGCAAAACTCCCGGGACTAGCGGGAGGGCCGGAGACATTCAGTACTTC. Translating it yields CATSKTPGTSGRAGDIQYF. The chain combines TRBV15 with TRBJ2-4; 16 nucleotides agree with TRBD2. V shed 4 bases, J shed 8 bases, and the junction held 14 bases outside the gene matches. This CDR3 is built from 19 residues. Germline CDR1 reads LNHNV; CDR2 reads YYDKDF (reference sequence).

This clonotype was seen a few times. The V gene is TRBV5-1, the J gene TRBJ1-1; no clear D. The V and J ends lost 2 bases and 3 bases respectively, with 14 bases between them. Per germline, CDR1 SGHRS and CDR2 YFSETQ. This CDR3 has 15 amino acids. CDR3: CASSFLDVRDTEAFF. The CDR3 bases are TGCGCCAGCAGCTTCTTAGACGTCCGGGACACTGAAGCTTTCTTT.

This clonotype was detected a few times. Written as DNA, the CDR3 is TGCAGGTGGGGGCCCGGCGTCTCCCTCGAGCAGTACTTC. Translating gives CRWGPGVSLEQYF. The rearrangement joins TRBV20-1 to TRBJ2-7; TRBD1 might be the D (6 bases). In germline, CDR1 is DFQATT, CDR2 SNEGSKA (reference sequence). CDR3 size: 13 residues.

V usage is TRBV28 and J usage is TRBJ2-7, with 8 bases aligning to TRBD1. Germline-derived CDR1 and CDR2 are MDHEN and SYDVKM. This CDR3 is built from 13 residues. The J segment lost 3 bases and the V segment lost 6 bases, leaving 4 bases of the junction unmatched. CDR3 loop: CASRRQGHYEQYF. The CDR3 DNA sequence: TGTGCCAGCAGAAGACAGGGGCACTACGAGCAGTACTTC.

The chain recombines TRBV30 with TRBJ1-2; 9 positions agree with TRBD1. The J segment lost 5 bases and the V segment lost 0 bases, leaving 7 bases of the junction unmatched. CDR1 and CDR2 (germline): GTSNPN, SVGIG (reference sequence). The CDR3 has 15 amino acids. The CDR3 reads CAWSVIWDRAYGYTF. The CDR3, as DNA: TGTGCCTGGAGTGTAATATGGGACAGGGCGTATGGCTACACCTTC.

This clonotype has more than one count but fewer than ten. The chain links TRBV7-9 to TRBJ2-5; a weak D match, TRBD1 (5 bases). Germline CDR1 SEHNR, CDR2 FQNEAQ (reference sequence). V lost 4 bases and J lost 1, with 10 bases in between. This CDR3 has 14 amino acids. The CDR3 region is CASSYPQGQETQYF. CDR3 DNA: TGTGCCAGCAGCTATCCCCAGGGCCAAGAGACCCAGTACTTC.

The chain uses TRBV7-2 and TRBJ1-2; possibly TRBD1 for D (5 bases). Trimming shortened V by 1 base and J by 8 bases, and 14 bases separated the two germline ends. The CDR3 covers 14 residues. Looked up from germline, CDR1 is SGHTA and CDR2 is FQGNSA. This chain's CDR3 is CASSLDPQQGGYTF. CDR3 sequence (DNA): TGTGCCAGCAGCTTAGACCCCCAGCAGGGCGGCTACACCTTC.

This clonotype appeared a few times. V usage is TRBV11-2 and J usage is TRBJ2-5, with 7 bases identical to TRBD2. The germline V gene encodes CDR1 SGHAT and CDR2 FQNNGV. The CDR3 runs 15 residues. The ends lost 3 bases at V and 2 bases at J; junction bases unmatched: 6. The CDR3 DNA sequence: TGTGCCAGCAGCTTTCAGCGGGAAATACAAGAGACCCAGTACTTC. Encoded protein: CASSFQREIQETQYF. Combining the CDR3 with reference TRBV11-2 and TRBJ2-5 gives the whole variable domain EAGVAQSPRYKIIEKRQSVAFWCNPISGHATLYWYQQILGQGPKLLIQFQNNGVVDDSQLPKDRFSAERLKGVDSTLKIQPAKLEDSAVYLCASSFQREIQETQYFGPGTRLLVL.

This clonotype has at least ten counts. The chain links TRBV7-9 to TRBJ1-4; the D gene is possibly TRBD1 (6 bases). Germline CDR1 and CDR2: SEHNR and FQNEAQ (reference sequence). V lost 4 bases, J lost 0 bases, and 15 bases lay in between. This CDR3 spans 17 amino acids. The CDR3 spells CASSSIRGDATNEKLFF. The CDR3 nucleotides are TGTGCCAGCAGCTCAATCAGGGGCGATGCAACTAATGAAAAACTGTTTTTT.

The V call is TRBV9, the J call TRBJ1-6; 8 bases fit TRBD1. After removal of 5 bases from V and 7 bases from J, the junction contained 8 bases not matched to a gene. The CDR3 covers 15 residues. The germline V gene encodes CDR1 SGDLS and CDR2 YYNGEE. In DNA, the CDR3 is TGTGCCAGCAGTCCACGGACAGGGATAAATTCACCCCTCCACTTT. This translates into CASSPRTGINSPLHF.

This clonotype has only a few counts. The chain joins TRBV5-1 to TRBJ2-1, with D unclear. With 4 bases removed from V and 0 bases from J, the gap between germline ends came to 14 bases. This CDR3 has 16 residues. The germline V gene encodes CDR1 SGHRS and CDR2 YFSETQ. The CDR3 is CASSPGAPSSYNEQFF. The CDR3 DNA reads TGCGCCAGCAGCCCCGGAGCGCCGAGCTCCTACAATGAGCAGTTCTTC. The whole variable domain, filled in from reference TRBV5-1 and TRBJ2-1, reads KAGVTQTPRYLIKTRGQQVTLSCSPISGHRSVSWYQQTPGQGLQFLFEYFSETQRNKGNFPGRFSGRQFSNSRSEMNVSTLELGDSALYLCASSPGAPSSYNEQFFGPGTRLTVL.

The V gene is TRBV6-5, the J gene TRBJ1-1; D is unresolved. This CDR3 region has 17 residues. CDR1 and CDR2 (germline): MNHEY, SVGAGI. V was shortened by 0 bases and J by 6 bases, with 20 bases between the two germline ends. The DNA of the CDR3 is TGTGCCAGCAGTTACTCGTCCGGAGAGGCCGAGGATGCTGAAGCTTTCTTT. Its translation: CASSYSSGEAEDAEAFF.

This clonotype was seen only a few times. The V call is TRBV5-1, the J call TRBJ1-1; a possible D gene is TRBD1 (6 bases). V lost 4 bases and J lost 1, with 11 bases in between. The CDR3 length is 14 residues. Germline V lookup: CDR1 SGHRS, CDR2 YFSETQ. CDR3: CASSLWTENTEAFF. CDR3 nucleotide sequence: TGCGCCAGCAGCCTATGGACAGAGAACACTGAAGCTTTCTTT.

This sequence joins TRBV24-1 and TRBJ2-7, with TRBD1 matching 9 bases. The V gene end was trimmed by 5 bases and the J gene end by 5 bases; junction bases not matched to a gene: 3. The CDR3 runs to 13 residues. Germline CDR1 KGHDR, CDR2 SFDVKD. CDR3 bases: TGTGCCACCAGTGGAACAGGGGGCCACGAGCAGTACTTC. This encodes CATSGTGGHEQYF.

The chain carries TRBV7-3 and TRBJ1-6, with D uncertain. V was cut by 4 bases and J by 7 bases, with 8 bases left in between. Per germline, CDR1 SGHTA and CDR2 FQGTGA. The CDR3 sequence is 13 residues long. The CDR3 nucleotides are TGTGCCAGCAGCTATCCCCACAATTCACCCCTCCACTTT. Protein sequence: CASSYPHNSPLHF.

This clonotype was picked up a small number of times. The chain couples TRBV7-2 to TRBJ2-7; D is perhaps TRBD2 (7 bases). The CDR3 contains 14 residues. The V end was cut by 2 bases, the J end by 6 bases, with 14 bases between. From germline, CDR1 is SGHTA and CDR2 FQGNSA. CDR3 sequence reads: CASSLSGTSGEQYF. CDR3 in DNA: TGTGCCAGCAGCTTAAGCGGGACAAGCGGCGAGCAGTACTTC.

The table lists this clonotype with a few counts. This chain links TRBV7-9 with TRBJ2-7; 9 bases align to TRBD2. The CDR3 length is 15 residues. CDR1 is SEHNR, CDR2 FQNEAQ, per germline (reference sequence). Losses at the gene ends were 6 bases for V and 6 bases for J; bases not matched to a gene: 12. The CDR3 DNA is TGTGCCAGCAGTTACACCGGGACTAGCAGACGCGAGCAGTACTTC. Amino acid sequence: CASSYTGTSRREQYF. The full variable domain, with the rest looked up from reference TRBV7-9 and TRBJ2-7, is DTGVSQNPRHKITKRGQNVTFRCDPISEHNRLYWYRQTLGQGPEFLTYFQNEAQLEKSRLLSDRFSAERPKGSFSTLEIQRTEQGDSAMYLCASSYTGTSRREQYFGPGTRLTVT.